This T cell receptor beta chain was sequenced during a study of T-cell reconstitution after alpha-beta-depleted transplantation in children. The authors prepared the TCRbeta library with unique molecular identifiers. TCRdb used MiXCR to reprocess the PCR reads, holding one entry per CDR3 protein. The table records about 400,000 distinct CDR3 sequences, roughly 22% of them present only once. The CDR3 is 14 amino acids. In germline, CDR1 is DFQATT, CDR2 SNEGSKA (reference sequence). Unmatched junction bases numbered 2, after V lost 4 bases and J lost 0 bases. This clonotype was recorded at least ten times.

This chain uses TRBV20-1 with TRBJ2-1; 8 bases are shared with TRBD2. The specimen was PBMCs from the stem cell graft donor, collected from the stem cell graft. This TCR was recovered from a human donor who donated a stem cell graft to a child with acute myeloid leukemia. The CDR3 is CSATTSGSYNEQFF. The CDR3 region has the DNA TGCAGTGCTACAACTAGCGGCTCCTACAATGAGCAGTTCTTC.